Below, 17 T cell receptor beta chains from the same sample are listed, as sequenced in a study of blood T cell repertoires in COVID-19 (dated by TCRdb to 2019 to 2021). Libraries were constructed by the immunoSEQ multiplex PCR assay. The clones in this table, taken by TCRdb from immuneACCESS, are in-frame only. Not every clone is retained; where verified, under half of the shortfall comes from an unresolved V gene, and the cause of the rest is unknown. The sample table contains tens of thousands of clones; only one count was recorded for about 90% of them. The ten biggest clones cover 15% of the sample. Input material: peripheral blood. The receptors come from a male donor with acute or convalescent COVID-19.

This clone occurred a few times. The chain uses TRBV19 and TRBJ1-4; 10 nucleotides line up with TRBD1. Trimming removed 10 bases from V and 5 bases from J; junction bases left unmatched: 4. The CDR3 runs 13 residues. Germline V gene data show CDR1 as LNHDA and CDR2 as SQIVND (reference sequence). This CDR3 is CATADRGNEKLFF. CDR3 coding DNA: TGTGCCACCGCGGACAGGGGGAATGAAAAACTGTTTTTT.

V is TRBV21-1 and J is TRBJ1-5; TRBD1 reflects the table's D call only, with no check against the DNA. TRBV21-1 counts as a pseudogene. The CDR3 has 20 amino acids. This CDR3 reads CASSPSRGDRGYSGGQPQHF. In DNA form, the CDR3 reads TGTGCCAGCAGCCCCTCACGGGGGGACAGGGGGTATTCTGGGGGACAGCCCCAGCATTTT.

This chain joins TRBV6-5 and TRBJ1-1; possible D gene TRBD1, 6 bases. V lost 4 bases to trimming and J lost 11 bases, with 14 bases between them. Germline assignment: CDR1 MNHEY and CDR2 SVGAGI. The CDR3 sequence is 12 residues long. CDR3 nucleotides: TGTGCCAGCAGTTCCTCGGACAGTATGGCTTTCTTT. Its protein product is CASSSSDSMAFF.

J is TRBJ2-1 and V is TRBV4-1, with TRBD1 identical over 11 bases. The CDR3 covers 18 residues. CDR1 and CDR2 from the germline V gene are MGHRA and YSYEKL. The ends lost 3 bases at V and 0 bases at J; junction bases unmatched: 7. The CDR3 spells CASSHIPGTGGSYNEQFF. The DNA of the CDR3 is TGCGCCAGCAGCCATATCCCCGGGACAGGGGGCTCCTACAATGAGCAGTTCTTC.

The genes are TRBV7-2 and TRBJ2-1, with unresolved D. CDR3 length equals 12 residues. Trimming removed 3 bases at V and 7 bases at J, with 7 bases between. The germline gives CDR1 SGHTA, CDR2 FQGNSA. This CDR3 is CASSFFGNEQFF. DNA for the CDR3: TGTGCCAGCAGCTTTTTCGGGAATGAGCAGTTCTTC. The full variable domain, its missing parts supplied by reference TRBV7-2 and TRBJ2-1, is GAGVSQSPSNKVTEKGKDVELRCDPISGHTALYWYRQSLGQGLEFLIYFQGNSAPDKSGLPSDRFSAERTGGSVSTLTIQRTQQEDSAVYLCASSFFGNEQFFGPGTRLTVL.

The rearrangement joins TRBV11-2 to TRBJ1-2; 8 bases are a match to TRBD1. V dropped 5 bases and J dropped 5; count of bases not matched to a gene: 10. This CDR3 is 15 amino acids long. The V gene's germline CDR1 is SGHAT and CDR2 FQNNGV. The CDR3 coding sequence is TGTGCCAGCAGCCCGCTGGACAGGGTTCTGTATGGCTACACCTTC. Its translation is CASSPLDRVLYGYTF.

The rearrangement links TRBV7-2 to TRBJ2-7, with D possibly matching TRBD1 (5 bases). The CDR3 totals 16 residues. V lost 1 base and J lost 5, with 18 bases in between. Germline CDR1 and CDR2: SGHTA and FQGNSA. The CDR3 is CASSLDWTTNGDEQYF. CDR3 coding DNA: TGTGCCAGCAGCTTAGACTGGACAACCAATGGTGACGAGCAGTACTTC.

The V and J genes are TRBV10-2 and TRBJ2-7; tentative D call: TRBD1 (5 bases). V lost 5 bases to trimming and J lost 3 bases, with 11 bases between them. The length of the CDR3 is 13 residues. Germline CDR1 and CDR2: WSHSY and SAAADI. CDR3 bases: TGCGCCAGCAGTCACTCAGGGTACTACGAGCAGTACTTC. Translation gives CASSHSGYYEQYF.

The chain joins TRBV7-2 to TRBJ2-5; 8 nucleotides agree with TRBD2. In germline, CDR1 is SGHTA, CDR2 FQGNSA. V was pared by 3 bases and J by 1 base, with 4 bases of the junction left unmatched. There are 15 residues in the CDR3. CDR3 DNA sequence: TGTGCCAGCAGCTTTACGGGGGGGCCCCAAGAGACCCAGTACTTC. It is translated as CASSFTGGPQETQYF. The variable domain in full, completed from reference TRBV7-2 and TRBJ2-5, reads GAGVSQSPSNKVTEKGKDVELRCDPISGHTALYWYRQSLGQGLEFLIYFQGNSAPDKSGLPSDRFSAERTGGSVSTLTIQRTQQEDSAVYLCASSFTGGPQETQYFGPGTRLLVL.

The rearrangement uses TRBV10-3 and TRBJ1-1; D is possibly TRBD1 (6 bases). Between the trimmed V and J ends, which lost 4 bases and 1 base, there was a span of 10 bases. The CDR3 extends over 14 amino acids. The germline V gene encodes CDR1 ENHRY and CDR2 SYGVKD. The CDR3 loop reads CAISAGHRNTEAFF. CDR3 DNA: TGTGCCATCAGTGCGGGACATCGGAACACTGAAGCTTTCTTT.

This rearrangement joins TRBV7-9 to TRBJ2-4; maybe TRBD1 (5 bases). The CDR3 is made up of 14 amino acids. With 4 bases removed from V and 0 bases from J, the gap between germline ends came to 7 bases. Germline V gives CDR1 SEHNR, CDR2 FQNEAQ (reference sequence). The CDR3 reads CASSSTVAKNIQYF. CDR3 nucleotide sequence: TGTGCCAGCAGCTCGACAGTAGCCAAAAACATTCAGTACTTC.

The V gene is TRBV6-5, the J gene TRBJ2-5; maybe TRBD2 (5 bases). In germline, CDR1 is MNHEY, CDR2 SVGAGI. This CDR3 has 13 amino acids. V lost 4 bases and J lost 7, with 13 bases in between. DNA of the CDR3: TGTGCCAGCAGTTTAACAGTCCGGGGGACCCAGTACTTC. Its translation is CASSLTVRGTQYF.

V gene TRBV15 combines with J gene TRBJ2-3, with 9 positions matching TRBD1. V lost 0 bases and J lost 4; bases outside the gene matches: 5. There are 16 residues in the CDR3. CDR1 is LNHNV, CDR2 YYDKDF, per germline (reference sequence). CDR3 sequence reads: CATSRDRTGAADTQYF. As DNA, the CDR3 is TGTGCCACCAGCAGAGATAGGACAGGGGCGGCAGATACGCAGTATTTT. The full variable domain, rest sourced from reference TRBV15 and TRBJ2-3, is DAMVIQNPRYQVTQFGKPVTLSCSQTLNHNVMYWYQQKSSQAPKLLFHYYDKDFNNEADTPDNFQSRRPNTSFCFLDIRSPGLGDTAMYLCATSRDRTGAADTQYFGPGTRLTVL.

The chain uses TRBV19 and TRBJ2-7, with TRBD1 matching 9 bases. This CDR3 is 17 amino acids long. CDR1 and CDR2 from the germline V gene are LNHDA and SQIVND (reference sequence). The V segment lost 5 bases and the J segment 1 base; nucleotides outside the gene matches: 12. The CDR3 nucleotides are TGTGCCAGTAGTGCCTCAAAAACCGGGACAGGGTCCTACGAGCAGTACTTC. As protein: CASSASKTGTGSYEQYF.

This chain links TRBV6-1 with TRBJ1-3, with 11 bases lining up with TRBD1. The CDR3 is made up of 18 amino acids. Per the germline V gene, CDR1 is MNHNS and CDR2 is SASEGT. Trimming cost V 2 bases and J 0 bases; bases outside gene matches: 6. Here the CDR3 DNA reads TGTGCCAGCAGTGAAAGGCGGACAGGGGGCGACTCTGGAAACACCATATATTTT. Residues: CASSERRTGGDSGNTIYF.

The chain employs TRBV7-2 and TRBJ2-5, with 8 positions matching TRBD2. J lost 9 bases, V lost 5 bases, and 11 bases had no gene match. This CDR3 region has 14 residues. The germline gives CDR1 SGHTA, CDR2 FQGNSA. This chain's CDR3 is CASSPREGGLPQYF. The CDR3 region has the DNA TGTGCCAGCAGCCCCCGGGAGGGGGGACTTCCCCAGTACTTC.

This rearrangement joins TRBV3-1 (or the pseudogene TRBV3-2) to TRBJ1-1; D perhaps matches TRBD1 (5 bases). CDR1 is LGHDT and CDR2 is YNNKEL in the germline V gene (reference sequence). The germline V and J ends were trimmed by 1 base and 3 bases, with 9 bases remaining between them. This CDR3 spans 14 amino acids. The CDR3 sequence is CASSQAGGDTEAFF. Here the CDR3 DNA reads TGTGCCAGCAGCCAAGCAGGAGGGGACACTGAAGCTTTCTTT.